This TCR beta chain stems from a study of T cells of healthy individuals. The sample holds many counts of this clonotype. The junction shows a germline mismatch at one end, possibly a read error. TCRdb used MiXCR to reprocess the 5' RACE reads, holding one entry per CDR3 protein. The sample shows about 57,000 distinct CDR3 sequences, 15% to 20% of them seen only once. This TCR was sampled from a human donor in good health.

The CDR3 bases are TGTGCCAGCAGTTTAGGCACAGATACGCAGTATTTT. It encodes CASSLGTDTQYF. The chain is built from TRBV7-2 and TRBJ2-3; D is unclear. This CDR3 contains 12 residues. Germline CDR1 reads SGHTA; CDR2 reads FQGNSA.